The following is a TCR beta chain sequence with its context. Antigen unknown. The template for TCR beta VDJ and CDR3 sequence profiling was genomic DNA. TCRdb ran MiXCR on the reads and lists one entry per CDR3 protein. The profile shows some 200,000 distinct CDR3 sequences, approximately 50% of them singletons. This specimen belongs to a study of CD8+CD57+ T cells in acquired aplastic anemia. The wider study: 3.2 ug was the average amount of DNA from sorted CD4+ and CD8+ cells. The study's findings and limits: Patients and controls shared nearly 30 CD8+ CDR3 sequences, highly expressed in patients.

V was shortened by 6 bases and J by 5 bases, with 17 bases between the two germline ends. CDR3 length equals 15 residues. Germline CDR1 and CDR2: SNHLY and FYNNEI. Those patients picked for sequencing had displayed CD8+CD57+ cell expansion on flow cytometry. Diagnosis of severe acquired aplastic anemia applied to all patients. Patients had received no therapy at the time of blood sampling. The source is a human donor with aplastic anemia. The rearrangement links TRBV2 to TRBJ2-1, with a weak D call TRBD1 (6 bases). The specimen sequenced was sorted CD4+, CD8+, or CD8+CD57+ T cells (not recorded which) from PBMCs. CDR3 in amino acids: CASRPGAGKNNEQFF. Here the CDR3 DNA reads TGTGCCAGCAGACCAGGGGCAGGGAAAAACAATGAGCAGTTCTTC.